This is a list of T cell receptor beta chains from one sample in a study of blood T cell repertoires in COVID-19. Only in-frame clones appear in the TCRdb table, and some are missing; sequencing was by immunoSEQ multiplex PCR. Here the sample spans approximately 330,000 clones, 87% being singletons. The sequencing sample was made of peripheral blood. These receptors were taken from a man aged 30 to 45 with COVID-19, enrolled during active disease. The CDR3 runs from the conserved cysteine through the conserved F or W. Fields, in order: clone size, J gene, D gene, V gene, CDR3 protein, CDR3 DNA. A D gene is named only where the DNA matches it firmly. Clone size is not always given. Where it is, it says once, few, many or a class for expanded clones.

abundance: .; j_gene: TRBJ2-5; d_gene: TRBD1; v_gene: TRBV6-6; CDR3aa: CASSRARQGAGETQYF; CDR3nt: TGTGCCAGCAGCCGAGCCCGACAGGGGGCTGGAGAGACCCAGTACTTC
abundance: once; j_gene: TRBJ1-1; d_gene: .; v_gene: TRBV12-2; CDR3aa: CASRLPLDRANTEAFF; CDR3nt: TGTGCAAGTCGCCTCCCGCTGGACAGGGCCAACACTGAAGCTTTCTTT
abundance: once; j_gene: TRBJ1-2; d_gene: .; v_gene: TRBV4-3; CDR3aa: CASSLQGHRIDYGYTF; CDR3nt: TGCGCCAGCAGCCTCCAAGGACACCGCATTGACTATGGCTACACCTTC
abundance: many; j_gene: TRBJ2-3; d_gene: TRBD1; v_gene: TRBV6-4; CDR3aa: CASSDRTGITSTDTQYF; CDR3nt: TGTGCCAGCAGTGATCGGACAGGGATAACTAGCACAGATACGCAGTATTTT
abundance: .; j_gene: TRBJ2-3; d_gene: TRBD1; v_gene: TRBV4-3; CDR3aa: CASSQREPDRAADTQYF; CDR3nt: TGCGCCAGCAGCCAACGCGAACCGGACAGGGCCGCAGATACGCAGTATTTT
abundance: .; j_gene: TRBJ1-1; d_gene: .; v_gene: TRBV27; CDR3aa: CASSPWGVENTEAFF; CDR3nt: TGTGCCAGCAGCCCTTGGGGGGTAGAGAACACTGAAGCTTTCTTT
abundance: .; j_gene: TRBJ2-5; d_gene: .; v_gene: TRBV20-1; CDR3aa: CSAFLAETQYF; CDR3nt: TGCAGTGCTTTCTTAGCGGAGACCCAGTACTTC
abundance: .; j_gene: TRBJ1-2; d_gene: TRBD1; v_gene: TRBV24-1; CDR3aa: CATSGPGQGRGYTF; CDR3nt: TGTGCCACCAGTGGTCCGGGACAGGGTCGAGGCTACACCTTC
abundance: .; j_gene: TRBJ2-2; d_gene: TRBD1; v_gene: TRBV24-1; CDR3aa: CATTGTANTGELFF; CDR3nt: TGTGCCACCACCGGGACAGCGAACACCGGGGAGCTGTTTTTT
abundance: once; j_gene: TRBJ2-7; d_gene: TRBD1; v_gene: TRBV19; CDR3aa: CASSAPGQRKTYEQYF; CDR3nt: TGTGCCAGTAGTGCCCCGGGACAGAGAAAAACCTACGAGCAGTACTTC